What follows are 24 T cell receptor beta chains derived from one specimen sequenced in a study of T cell responses to AZD1222 COVID-19 vaccine. TCRdb's copy holds only in-frame clones and misses some; the assay was immunoSEQ multiplex PCR. In the table there are about 140,000 clones, 80% to 95% of which are singletons. The sequencing used peripheral blood, collected on day 0 of AZD1222 vaccination. The source of these receptors is an adult in good health.

The chain employs TRBV12-3 or TRBV12-4 and TRBJ1-1; D is undetermined. Between the trimmed V and J ends, which lost 6 bases and 5 bases, there was a span of 13 bases. The CDR3 has 13 amino acids. CDR3 sequence: CASSQGGRTEAFF. DNA of the CDR3: TGTGCCAGCAGCCAAGGAGGGCGGACTGAAGCTTTCTTT.

The gene calls are TRBV30 and TRBJ1-4, with a weak D call TRBD1 (5 bases). Germline V gives CDR1 GTSNPN, CDR2 SVGIG (reference sequence). This CDR3 is 13 amino acids long. The ends were cut back, 2 bases at V and 6 bases at J, with 10 bases in the middle. In DNA form, the CDR3 reads TGTGCCTGGAGTTCGGGGGGGGATGAAAAACTGTTTTTT. It encodes CAWSSGGDEKLFF.

The V call is TRBV14, the J call TRBJ2-1; D gene uncertain. CDR3 length equals 16 residues. Germline CDR1 reads SGHDN; CDR2 reads FVKESK. V lost 4 bases to trimming and J lost 4 bases, with 17 bases between them. CDR3 nucleotide sequence: TGTGCCAGCAGCCTCTTTCTCGTCGGGCCGTACAATGAGCAGTTCTTC. This sequence encodes CASSLFLVGPYNEQFF. Full variable domain (outside the CDR3, taken from reference TRBV14 and TRBJ2-1): EAGVTQFPSHSVIEKGQTVTLRCDPISGHDNLYWYRRVMGKEIKFLLHFVKESKQDESGMPNNRFLAERTGGTYSTLKVQPAELEDSGVYFCASSLFLVGPYNEQFFGPGTRLTVL.

CDR3 amino acids: CATSRDLASYGNTIYF. CDR3 DNA: TGTGCCACCAGCAGAGATCTAGCGAGCTACGGAAACACCATATATTTT. This chain joins TRBV15 and TRBJ1-3, with unresolved D. Germline-derived CDR1 and CDR2 are LNHNV and YYDKDF (reference sequence). CDR3 length: 16 residues. V lost 0 bases, J lost 4 bases, and 13 bases lay in between.

The genes are TRBV30 and TRBJ1-1, with D perhaps matching TRBD1 (5 bases). The CDR3 consists of 13 residues. Germline CDR1 and CDR2: GTSNPN and SVGIG (reference sequence). V shed 2 bases and J shed 1 base, with 8 bases lying between them. The CDR3 DNA sequence: TGTGCCTGGAGTAGGCAGGGGAACACTGAAGCTTTCTTT. Translating it yields CAWSRQGNTEAFF.

This clone showed up just a few times. The chain combines TRBV20-1 with TRBJ1-5; D is uncertain. The CDR3 loop spans 11 amino acids. Germline CDR1 DFQATT, CDR2 SNEGSKA (reference sequence). Deletions cut 4 bases from V and 7 bases from J, with 8 bases between. For the CDR3, the DNA is TGCAGTGCTAAAGGGAACCAGCCCCAGCATTTT. Residues: CSAKGNQPQHF.

The chain joins TRBV12-5 to TRBJ1-1; maybe TRBD1 (5 bases). The CDR3 extends over 12 amino acids. The germline V gene has CDR1 LGHNT and CDR2 FRNRAP. Trimming pared 4 bases from V and 10 bases from J, leaving 13 bases between. CDR3 in DNA: TGTGCTAGTGGTTATGACATGGGGCTAGCTTTCTTT. Protein sequence: CASGYDMGLAFF.

The chain uses TRBV4-2 and TRBJ1-5; D uncertain. Trimming left V 0 bases short and J 7 bases short, with 7 bases between. This CDR3 is 13 amino acids long. Germline V gives CDR1 LGHNA, CDR2 YNFKEQ. DNA for the CDR3: TGTGCCAGCAGCCAAGACGCTCTACAGCCCCAGCATTTT. This codes for CASSQDALQPQHF.

This clone was recorded only once. This sequence joins TRBV6-5 and TRBJ2-3; D not resolved. The germline V gene has CDR1 MNHEY and CDR2 SVGAGI. The CDR3 covers 13 residues. The V end was cut by 8 bases, the J end by 0 bases, with 9 bases between. In DNA form, the CDR3 reads TGTGCCAGCTCGGACGCTAGCACAGATACGCAGTATTTT. Amino acids: CASSDASTDTQYF.

The J gene is TRBJ2-2, the V gene TRBV7-9; no clear D. The CDR3 extends over 15 amino acids. V was pared by 4 bases and J by 5 bases, with 14 bases between. Germline CDR1 reads SEHNR; CDR2 reads FQNEAQ (reference sequence). CDR3: CASSSDLAPTGELFF. The CDR3 nucleotides read TGTGCCAGCAGCTCCGACTTAGCACCGACCGGGGAGCTGTTTTTT.

V gene TRBV7-8 combines with J gene TRBJ2-1; weak D call: TRBD2 (6 bases). The CDR3 has 16 residues. Germline CDR1 and CDR2: SGHVS and FQNEAQ. V lost 3 bases and J lost 10, with 22 bases in between. CDR3 sequence reads: CASSLGGGTQTGEQFF. The CDR3 nucleotides read TGTGCCAGCAGCTTGGGCGGCGGGACCCAGACGGGGGAGCAGTTCTTC.

This chain uses TRBV28 with TRBJ1-1; D not certain. The CDR3 length is 13 residues. V lost 0 bases and J lost 7, with 9 bases in between. CDR1 and CDR2 from the germline V gene are MDHEN and SYDVKM. Here the CDR3 reads CASSLWERREAFF. DNA of the CDR3: TGTGCCAGCAGTTTATGGGAACGGCGTGAAGCTTTCTTT.

This sequence joins TRBV25-1 and TRBJ1-2; 7 bases line up with TRBD1. Germline loops: CDR1 MGHDK, CDR2 SYGVNS. The CDR3 runs 16 residues. With V trimmed by 5 bases and J by 3 bases, 12 bases remained unmatched. CDR3: CASSQAGGKAYYGYTF. CDR3 bases: TGTGCCAGCAGTCAGGCAGGGGGGAAGGCGTACTATGGCTACACCTTC.

The chain couples TRBV6-5 to TRBJ1-1, with no clear D. V was shortened by 0 bases and J by 5 bases, with 16 bases between the two germline ends. The CDR3 runs to 16 residues. CDR1 MNHEY and CDR2 SVGAGI come from the germline V gene. The CDR3 reads CASSYSYRIVWTEAFF. The CDR3 nucleotides are TGTGCCAGCAGTTACTCCTACCGGATAGTCTGGACTGAAGCTTTCTTT.

The V gene is TRBV19, the J gene TRBJ1-4, with 10 bases matching TRBD1. V dropped 5 bases and J dropped 5; count of bases not matched to a gene: 8. Germline values: CDR1 LNHDA, CDR2 SQIVND (reference sequence). CDR3 length: 16 amino acids. CDR3 bases: TGTGCCAGTAGTCTCTACGGACAGGGGGGAAATGAAAAACTGTTTTTT. Protein product: CASSLYGQGGNEKLFF.

The chain has TRBV20-1 and TRBJ1-5, with TRBD1 matching over 10 bases. V shed 5 bases, J shed 6 bases, and the junction held 4 bases outside the gene matches. This CDR3 has 13 residues. Germline V CDR1 and CDR2: DFQATT, SNEGSKA (reference sequence). The CDR3, as DNA: TGCAGTGCTGGTGACAGGGGGCCTCAGCCCCAGCATTTT. Translated: CSAGDRGPQPQHF.

J is TRBJ1-4 and V is TRBV5-4; no firm D call. V lost 4 bases to trimming and J lost 0 bases, with 10 bases between them. This CDR3 is built from 15 residues. CDR1 is SGHNT and CDR2 is YYREEE in the germline V gene (reference sequence). CDR3 region: CASSKKESTNEKLFF. The CDR3 nucleotides are TGTGCCAGCAGCAAGAAGGAATCAACTAATGAAAAACTGTTTTTT.

This rearrangement joins TRBV9 to TRBJ2-2, with D uncertain. Between the trimmed V and J ends, which lost 0 bases and 8 bases, there was a span of 11 bases. The CDR3 covers 14 residues. CDR1 is SGDLS, CDR2 YYNGEE, per germline. In DNA form, the CDR3 reads TGTGCCAGCAGCGTAGTCGTAGATGGGGGGGAGCTGTTTTTT. It is translated as CASSVVVDGGELFF. Complete variable domain (other parts from reference TRBV9 and TRBJ2-2): DSGVTQTPKHLITATGQRVTLRCSPRSGDLSVYWYQQSLDQGLQFLIQYYNGEERAKGNILERFSAQQFPDLHSELNLSSLELGDSALYFCASSVVVDGGELFFGEGSRLTVL.

The chain links TRBV6-4 to TRBJ1-1, with D perhaps matching TRBD1 (5 bases). CDR1 MRHNA and CDR2 SNTAGT come from the germline V gene. Trimming took 3 bases from V and 2 from J, leaving 7 bases between them. The CDR3 consists of 13 residues. The CDR3 reads CASSERDNTEAFF. CDR3 in DNA: TGTGCCAGCAGTGAAAGGGACAACACTGAAGCTTTCTTT.

This clone came up a few times. The V gene is TRBV7-6, the J gene TRBJ1-5; D is uncertain. The CDR3 extends over 15 amino acids. Per germline, CDR1 SGHVS and CDR2 FNYEAQ. Deletions cut 1 base from V and 2 bases from J, with 9 bases between. The DNA for the CDR3 is TGTGCCAGCAGCTTAGGCCCCGTTGGCAATCAGCCCCAGCATTTT. Protein product: CASSLGPVGNQPQHF.

This sequence joins TRBV5-1 and TRBJ1-4, with 9 nucleotides matching TRBD1. The V gene's germline CDR1 is SGHRS and CDR2 YFSETQ. J gave up 5 bases and V 4 bases, and 6 bases lay outside the gene matches. The CDR3 loop spans 15 amino acids. DNA of the CDR3: TGCGCCAGCAGCGCCGGACAGGGGCAAAATGAAAAACTGTTTTTT. Its translation is CASSAGQGQNEKLFF.

The rearrangement uses TRBV6-5 and TRBJ1-5; no firm D call. The V end was cut by 4 bases, the J end by 0 bases, with 4 bases between. The V gene's germline CDR1 is MNHEY and CDR2 SVGAGI. The CDR3 spans 13 residues. This CDR3 is CASSWVSNQPQHF. Written as DNA, the CDR3 is TGTGCCAGCAGTTGGGTTAGCAATCAGCCCCAGCATTTT.

CDR3 DNA: TGTGCCAGCGATCTTGGGACGGATACGCAGTATTTT. Translated: CASDLGTDTQYF. This sequence joins TRBV28 and TRBJ2-3, with D perhaps given as TRBD1 or TRBD2 (5 bases each). Between the trimmed V and J ends, which lost 8 bases and 6 bases, there was a span of 12 bases. Per germline, CDR1 MDHEN and CDR2 SYDVKM. The CDR3 extends over 12 amino acids.

The gene calls are TRBV9 and TRBJ1-2; maybe TRBD1 (6 bases). The CDR3 is 15 residues long. The V end lost 2 bases, the J end lost 5 bases, and 16 bases lay between the germline ends. Germline-derived CDR1 and CDR2 are SGDLS and YYNGEE. The CDR3 coding sequence is TGTGCCAGCAGCGTCGCTGGGGGGCAAGGTTATGGCTACACCTTC. Amino acid sequence: CASSVAGGQGYGYTF.